The next 32 T cell receptor beta chains were all read from a single sample in a study of T cells in localized non-small cell lung cancer. The assay was immunoSEQ multiplex PCR, and TCRdb's table has in-frame clones only and misses some. The data contain tens of thousands of clones, approximately 80% of them singletons. Sample: peripheral blood, taken before any cancer treatment. The source is a female donor at least 60 years old with stage I lung adenocarcinoma.

The chain recombines TRBV25-1 with TRBJ1-4; D call uncertain. CDR3 length: 13 residues. With 5 bases removed from V and 8 bases from J, the gap between germline ends came to 12 bases. CDR1 is MGHDK, CDR2 SYGVNS, per germline. The CDR3 region has the DNA TGTGCCAGCAGTTTTAGGGCCGGAGAAAAACTGTTTTTT. It specifies CASSFRAGEKLFF. The full variable domain, its missing parts supplied by reference TRBV25-1 and TRBJ1-4, is EADIYQTPRYLVIGTGKKITLECSQTMGHDKMYWYQQDPGMELHLIHYSYGVNSTEKGDLSSESTVSRIRTEHFPLTLESARPSHTSQYLCASSFRAGEKLFFGSGTQLSVL.

The J gene is TRBJ1-1, the V gene TRBV5-4; D remains unclear. CDR3 size: 13 residues. V lost 5 bases and J lost 3, with 11 bases in between. Germline V gene lookup returns CDR1 SGHNT and CDR2 YYREEE (reference sequence). The CDR3 loop is CASSYIGYTEAFF. CDR3 coding DNA: TGTGCCAGCAGTTACATAGGGTACACTGAAGCTTTCTTT.

The rearrangement links TRBV6-1 to TRBJ1-5; 7 bases agree with TRBD1. V trimming: 1 base; J trimming: 4 bases; junction bases outside the gene matches: 7. This CDR3 is built from 16 residues. The germline CDR1 and CDR2 sequences are MNHNS and SASEGT. Here the CDR3 reads CASSEGPGGENQPQHF. CDR3 nucleotides: TGTGCCAGCAGTGAAGGCCCAGGGGGTGAGAATCAGCCCCAGCATTTT.

The V call is TRBV2, the J call TRBJ2-7, with TRBD1 matching over 10 bases. The V segment lost 4 bases and the J segment 0 bases; nucleotides outside the gene matches: 3. There are 15 residues in the CDR3. CDR1 and CDR2 (germline): SNHLY, FYNNEI. The DNA of the CDR3 is TGTGCCAGCAGTGCGGACAGGGGGACCTCCTACGAGCAGTACTTC. Translating it yields CASSADRGTSYEQYF.

The chain has TRBV5-1 and TRBJ2-1, with D perhaps given as TRBD1 or TRBD2 (6 bases each). This CDR3 is 14 amino acids long. V gave up 2 bases and J gave up 2 bases, with 8 bases separating them. Germline assignment: CDR1 SGHRS and CDR2 YFSETQ. CDR3 nucleotide sequence: TGCGCCAGCAGCTTCGGGGGCACCTACAATGAGCAGTTCTTC. Translation: CASSFGGTYNEQFF. Full variable domain (rest looked up from reference TRBV5-1 and TRBJ2-1): KAGVTQTPRYLIKTRGQQVTLSCSPISGHRSVSWYQQTPGQGLQFLFEYFSETQRNKGNFPGRFSGRQFSNSRSEMNVSTLELGDSALYLCASSFGGTYNEQFFGPGTRLTVL.

V and J are TRBV27 and TRBJ2-1, with D perhaps matching TRBD1 or TRBD2 (5 bases each). The length of the CDR3 is 14 residues. Trimming shortened V by 2 bases and J by 7 bases, and 12 bases separated the two germline ends. The V gene's germline CDR1 is MNHEY and CDR2 SMNVEV (reference sequence). CDR3 nucleotides: TGTGCCAGCAGTTTAGAGAGGGGATCAAATGAGCAGTTCTTC. Its translation: CASSLERGSNEQFF.

The rearrangement uses TRBV7-3 and TRBJ2-3; D is undetermined. V lost 4 bases and J lost 2, with 16 bases in between. CDR3 length: 16 amino acids. The germline V gene encodes CDR1 SGHTA and CDR2 FQGTGA. CDR3 sequence: CASSSQFGGSTDTQYF. CDR3 DNA sequence: TGTGCCAGCAGCTCCCAGTTCGGTGGGTCCACAGATACGCAGTATTTT.

The gene calls are TRBV7-3 and TRBJ1-5, with D hard to call. The V gene's germline CDR1 is SGHTA and CDR2 FQGTGA. V lost 3 bases to trimming and J lost 6 bases, with 9 bases between them. The CDR3 covers 13 residues. CDR3 sequence reads: CASSFGWGQPQHF. The CDR3 DNA is TGTGCCAGCAGCTTCGGGTGGGGTCAGCCCCAGCATTTT.

The chain carries TRBV28 and TRBJ1-4; D gene ambiguous. Germline CDR1 is MDHEN and CDR2 is SYDVKM. The length of the CDR3 is 14 residues. V lost 5 bases and J 5 bases, leaving 12 bases between the germline ends. The CDR3 nucleotides read TGTGCCAGCAGTCCATCCTGGAGAAATGAAAAACTGTTTTTT. Amino acid sequence: CASSPSWRNEKLFF.

The chain links TRBV28 to TRBJ1-1; unclear D gene. The ends were cut back, 3 bases at V and 1 base at J, with 12 bases in the middle. Germline CDR1 and CDR2: MDHEN and SYDVKM. CDR3 length: 15 amino acids. The CDR3 coding sequence is TGTGCCAGCAGTTTGCCCCCCCCTGGGAACACTGAAGCTTTCTTT. Translation gives CASSLPPPGNTEAFF.

This clone was counted a single time. The J gene is TRBJ2-7, the V gene TRBV28; 7 bases align to TRBD1. Trimming took 6 bases from V and 1 from J; bases not matched to a gene: 6. Germline V lookup: CDR1 MDHEN, CDR2 SYDVKM. The CDR3 has 14 residues. CDR3 residues: CASSPTGMSYEQYF. The CDR3 DNA reads TGTGCCAGCAGCCCGACAGGGATGTCCTACGAGCAGTACTTC.

This sequence joins TRBV6-1 and TRBJ1-5; D remains unclear. CDR1 is MNHNS, CDR2 SASEGT, per germline. Deletions cut 2 bases from V and 4 bases from J, with 24 bases between. The length of the CDR3 is 19 residues. The CDR3 protein is CASSETSWLRPTLNQPQHF. CDR3 sequence (DNA): TGTGCCAGCAGTGAAACATCCTGGTTGAGGCCCACGCTTAATCAGCCCCAGCATTTT.

For the CDR3, the DNA is TGTGCTAGTGGTTTGGGACAGGGGGCGACCTATGGCTACACCTTC. The encoded protein is CASGLGQGATYGYTF. The chain carries TRBV12-5 and TRBJ1-2, with 10 bases aligning to TRBD1. This CDR3 is 15 amino acids long. The germline gives CDR1 LGHNT, CDR2 FRNRAP. After removal of 1 base from V and 4 bases from J, the junction contained 3 bases not matched to a gene.

The J gene is TRBJ1-4, the V gene TRBV19, with 8 bases matching TRBD1. Looked up from germline, CDR1 is LNHDA and CDR2 is SQIVND (reference sequence). This CDR3 contains 18 residues. J gave up 5 bases and V 5 bases, and 16 bases lay outside the gene matches. The CDR3 region is CASSPFIDPGQENEKLFF. DNA of the CDR3: TGTGCCAGTAGTCCTTTTATCGATCCGGGACAGGAGAATGAAAAACTGTTTTTT. Variable domain in full (rest from reference TRBV19 and TRBJ1-4): DGGITQSPKYLFRKEGQNVTLSCEQNLNHDAMYWYRQDPGQGLRLIYYSQIVNDFQKGDIAEGYSVSREKKESFPLTVTSAQKNPTAFYLCASSPFIDPGQENEKLFFGSGTQLSVL.

The rearrangement joins TRBV30 to TRBJ2-7; 8 positions match TRBD2. The CDR3 sequence is 13 residues long. The germline V gene has CDR1 GTSNPN and CDR2 SVGIG (reference sequence). The trim removed 4 bases at V and 6 bases at J, leaving 8 bases unmatched. The CDR3 DNA sequence: TGTGCCTGGACCCCCCGGGGGGGGCGCGAGCAGTACTTC. This encodes CAWTPRGGREQYF.

This chain joins TRBV5-4 and TRBJ1-2; 7 positions match TRBD1. Germline trimming cut 4 bases from V and 5 bases from J; bases unmatched to any gene: 8. Germline CDR1 and CDR2: SGHNT and YYREEE (reference sequence). This CDR3 region has 14 residues. The CDR3 sequence: CASSPRDRPYGYTF. DNA for the CDR3: TGTGCCAGCAGCCCTCGGGACAGACCTTATGGCTACACCTTC.

J is TRBJ1-1 and V is TRBV7-6; D not certain. Germline V CDR1 and CDR2: SGHVS, FNYEAQ. Deletions cut 5 bases from V and 0 bases from J, with 16 bases between. The CDR3 loop spans 16 amino acids. The CDR3 sequence: CASSNQTWYMNTEAFF. Here the CDR3 DNA reads TGTGCCAGCAGCAATCAGACATGGTACATGAACACTGAAGCTTTCTTT. The variable domain in full, completed from reference TRBV7-6 and TRBJ1-1, reads GAGVSQSPRYKVTKRGQDVALRCDPISGHVSLYWYRQALGQGPEFLTYFNYEAQQDKSGLPNDRFSAERPEGSISTLTIQRTEQRDSAMYRCASSNQTWYMNTEAFFGQGTRLTVV.

The chain carries TRBV28 and TRBJ1-6; no reliable D call. Germline CDR1 and CDR2: MDHEN and SYDVKM. Trimming cost V 6 bases and J 3 bases, with 9 bases left between them. The CDR3 loop spans 14 amino acids. The DNA for the CDR3 is TGTGCCAGCAGCTCTTTGGGCTATAATTCACCCCTCCACTTT. Residues: CASSSLGYNSPLHF. Looking up the rest from reference TRBV28 and TRBJ1-6 gives the full variable domain: DVKVTQSSRYLVKRTGEKVFLECVQDMDHENMFWYRQDPGLGLRLIYFSYDVKMKEKGDIPEGYSVSREKKERFSLILESASTNQTSMYLCASSSLGYNSPLHFGNGTRLTVT.

This clone has a single count. The V and J genes are TRBV4-1 and TRBJ1-2; D is undetermined. Germline assignment: CDR1 MGHRA and CDR2 YSYEKL. The CDR3 runs 12 residues. V was cut by 1 base and J by 8 bases, with 8 bases left in between. As DNA, the CDR3 is TGCGCCAGCAGCCAAGCGGGGTTGGGCTACACCTTC. Residues: CASSQAGLGYTF.

The gene calls are TRBV5-1 and TRBJ2-3, with a possible D match to TRBD1 (6 bases). The germline CDR1 and CDR2 sequences are SGHRS and YFSETQ. Between the trimmed V and J ends, which lost 2 bases and 3 bases, there was a span of 16 bases. The CDR3 sequence is 16 residues long. The CDR3 reads CASSFSGTSLTDTQYF. The CDR3 DNA follows: TGCGCCAGCAGCTTCTCCGGGACATCATTAACAGATACGCAGTATTTT.

The V gene is TRBV19, the J gene TRBJ2-1, with D possibly called TRBD1 or TRBD2 (5 bases each). The germline gives CDR1 LNHDA, CDR2 SQIVND (reference sequence). There are 15 residues in the CDR3. V was shortened by 5 bases and J by 4 bases, with 15 bases between the two germline ends. CDR3 in amino acids: CASSRSGTAYNEQFF. The CDR3 nucleotides are TGTGCCAGTAGTCGCTCCGGGACGGCGTACAATGAGCAGTTCTTC.

The chain has TRBV30 and TRBJ1-1; 7 bases align to TRBD1. Germline lookup yields CDR1 GTSNPN and CDR2 SVGIG (reference sequence). After removal of 4 bases from V and 1 base from J, the junction contained 6 bases not matched to a gene. This CDR3 region has 14 residues. The CDR3 DNA reads as TGTGCCTGGACCCCCGGGACAGCGAACACTGAAGCTTTCTTT. It encodes CAWTPGTANTEAFF.

The chain combines TRBV6-5 with TRBJ1-1; D remains ambiguous. With 5 bases removed from V and 2 bases from J, the gap between germline ends came to 9 bases. This CDR3 has 13 amino acids. CDR1 is MNHEY and CDR2 is SVGAGI in the germline V gene. In DNA form, the CDR3 reads TGTGCCAGCAGTGTAGTGATTAACACTGAAGCTTTCTTT. Translated, it gives CASSVVINTEAFF.

V gene TRBV15 combines with J gene TRBJ2-7; unclear D gene. This CDR3 has 13 amino acids. Germline assignment: CDR1 LNHNV and CDR2 YYDKDF (reference sequence). Between the trimmed V and J ends, which lost 1 base and 1 base, there was a span of 5 bases. CDR3 nucleotide sequence: TGTGCCACCAGCAGAGGAACTTCCTACGAGCAGTACTTC. Its translation: CATSRGTSYEQYF.

CDR3 coding DNA: TGTGCCACCAGCAGGGACTTACGTAATGAAAAACTGTTTTTT. Translated, it gives CATSRDLRNEKLFF. V gene TRBV15 combines with J gene TRBJ1-4; D remains ambiguous. The CDR3 has 14 amino acids. Trimming stripped 3 bases from V and 4 bases from J, with 9 bases between. CDR1 LNHNV and CDR2 YYDKDF come from the germline V gene (reference sequence). The full variable domain, in which reference TRBV15 and TRBJ1-4 provide the parts outside the CDR3, is DAMVIQNPRYQVTQFGKPVTLSCSQTLNHNVMYWYQQKSSQAPKLLFHYYDKDFNNEADTPDNFQSRRPNTSFCFLDIRSPGLGDTAMYLCATSRDLRNEKLFFGSGTQLSVL.

This clone turned up a few times. V is TRBV4-1 and J is TRBJ2-5; perhaps D is TRBD1 or TRBD2 (5 bases each). This CDR3 has 15 amino acids. V was cut by 0 bases and J by 5 bases, with 13 bases left in between. Germline V CDR1 and CDR2: MGHRA, YSYEKL. This chain's CDR3 is CASSQDIGTSETQYF. CDR3 sequence (DNA): TGCGCCAGCAGCCAAGATATTGGGACGTCTGAGACCCAGTACTTC.

This clone was recorded once. V is TRBV11-2 and J is TRBJ2-7; perhaps TRBD1 as D (6 bases). The CDR3 totals 17 residues. Germline V gene lookup returns CDR1 SGHAT and CDR2 FQNNGV. V shed 3 bases and J shed 0 bases, with 18 bases lying between them. The CDR3 reads CASSFSSGGQSSYEQYF. As DNA, the CDR3 is TGTGCCAGCAGCTTTTCTTCTGGGGGCCAGAGCTCCTACGAGCAGTACTTC.

This clone was observed a few times. This sequence joins TRBV4-3 and TRBJ1-3; the D is unclear. Germline V lookup: CDR1 LGHNA, CDR2 YSLEER. The CDR3 extends over 15 amino acids. V lost 4 bases, J lost 0 bases, and 10 bases lay in between. In nucleotides, the CDR3 is TGCGCCAGCAGCCTAGCAACAGCCTCTGGAAACACCATATATTTT. It codes for CASSLATASGNTIYF.

The genes are TRBV19 and TRBJ1-3; D is ambiguous. V was cut by 6 bases and J by 3 bases, with 18 bases left in between. The CDR3 runs 16 residues. Germline loops: CDR1 LNHDA, CDR2 SQIVND (reference sequence). CDR3: CASRNAMAGIGNTIYF. DNA of the CDR3: TGTGCCAGTAGGAACGCCATGGCGGGGATTGGAAACACCATATATTTT.

In its sample, this clone was seen once. This chain links TRBV28 with TRBJ2-7, with D tentatively TRBD2 (5 bases). Trimming took 6 bases from V and 3 from J, leaving 18 bases between them. This CDR3 comprises 15 residues. The germline V gene has CDR1 MDHEN and CDR2 SYDVKM. The CDR3 DNA reads as TGTGCCAGCAGCCCCGCCCAGCGGTTTAACTACGAGCAGTACTTC. Its protein product is CASSPAQRFNYEQYF. The full variable domain, rest sourced from reference TRBV28 and TRBJ2-7, is DVKVTQSSRYLVKRTGEKVFLECVQDMDHENMFWYRQDPGLGLRLIYFSYDVKMKEKGDIPEGYSVSREKKERFSLILESASTNQTSMYLCASSPAQRFNYEQYFGPGTRLTVT.

The chain links TRBV2 to TRBJ2-1, with D perhaps given as TRBD1 or TRBD2 (5 bases each). Trimming pared 4 bases from V and 6 bases from J, leaving 16 bases between. The CDR3 length is 15 residues. CDR1 and CDR2 (germline): SNHLY, FYNNEI. The CDR3, as DNA: TGTGCCAGCAGTGTGTTTGGTGGGACCCGCAATGAGCAGTTCTTC. It translates to CASSVFGGTRNEQFF.

The V gene is TRBV5-6, the J gene TRBJ2-2; 12 positions agree with TRBD1. This CDR3 is built from 18 residues. CDR1 and CDR2 (germline): SGHDT, YYEEEE. V trimming: 3 bases; J trimming: 1 base; junction bases outside the gene matches: 7. CDR3 protein: CASSSSGQGAGNTGELFF. The CDR3, as DNA: TGTGCCAGCAGCTCCTCGGGACAGGGGGCGGGGAACACCGGGGAGCTGTTTTTT.